The 5 T cell receptor beta chains given below trace back to one sample, sequenced in a study of cytomegalovirus exposure and HLA in healthy donors. Some clones are missing from TCRdb's copy, which holds only in-frame ones; the method was immunoSEQ multiplex PCR. Of about 260,000 clones in the sample, 90% were seen once. Material for sequencing was PBMCs. The origin of the receptors is a woman aged 25 to 39 in good health and CMV-seronegative.

The chain is built from TRBV4-1 and TRBJ1-4, with 7 bases matching TRBD1. The CDR3 runs 17 residues. V was pared by 4 bases and J by 0 bases, with 8 bases of the junction left unmatched. Germline V gene sequence: CDR1 MGHRA, CDR2 YSYEKL. For the CDR3, the DNA is TGCGCCAGCAGCCCGGGCGGGACAGCCTCAACTAATGAAAAACTGTTTTTT. It is translated as CASSPGGTASTNEKLFF.

The rearrangement uses TRBV19 and TRBJ2-1, with a weak D call TRBD2 (6 bases). CDR1 is LNHDA, CDR2 SQIVND, per germline (reference sequence). The CDR3 contains 16 residues. V gave up 6 bases and J gave up 7 bases, with 22 bases separating them. The CDR3 reads CASSPPGRELFNEQFF. As DNA, the CDR3 is TGTGCCAGTAGCCCCCCAGGTCGGGAGCTGTTTAATGAGCAGTTCTTC.

The J gene is TRBJ2-2, the V gene TRBV13; 14 bases match TRBD2. CDR3 size: 17 residues. Trimming at V came to 5 bases and at J to 1 base, leaving 3 bases not matched to a gene. Germline V lookup: CDR1 PRHDT, CDR2 FYEKMQ (reference sequence). In nucleotides, the CDR3 is TGTGCCAGCAGCCTTGGACTAGCGGGAGGGAACACCGGGGAGCTGTTTTTT. Translation: CASSLGLAGGNTGELFF.

This clone was detected only once. This chain connects TRBV27 to TRBJ1-3, with 7 bases lining up with TRBD1. V shed 6 bases, J shed 0 bases, and the junction held 8 bases outside the gene matches. Germline CDR1 is MNHEY and CDR2 is SMNVEV (reference sequence). The length of the CDR3 is 16 residues. In DNA form, the CDR3 reads TGTGCCAGCAGGGGGACTACAGGGGTCTCTGGAAACACCATATATTTT. Residues: CASRGTTGVSGNTIYF.

The CDR3, as DNA: TGCGCCAGCAGCTTGACAGGCAATCAGCCCCAGCATTTT. It is translated as CASSLTGNQPQHF. J is TRBJ1-5 and V is TRBV5-1; no definite D call. V lost 1 base to trimming and J lost 2 bases, with 4 bases between them. CDR1 and CDR2 from the germline V gene are SGHRS and YFSETQ. The CDR3 loop spans 13 amino acids.